This passage covers 26 T cell receptor beta chains from one sample sequenced in a study of cytomegalovirus exposure and HLA in healthy donors. Use of 60 Vbeta and 13 Jbeta primers characterized the PCR. Only in-frame clones appear in the TCRdb table, and some are missing; sequencing was by immunoSEQ multiplex PCR. The sample has around 140,000 clones, around three fifths seen once. What was sequenced was PBMCs. The source is a woman between 35 and 50 years old in good health and CMV-seronegative.

The chain has TRBV21-1 and TRBJ2-7; no check of the table's D call, TRBD1, against the DNA was made. TRBV21-1 has pseudogene status. The CDR3 is 16 amino acids. CDR3 DNA: TGTGCCAGCAGCAGAAGGCAGACAGGCTGGACCTACGAGCAGTACTTC. It specifies CASSRRQTGWTYEQYF.

The DNA for the CDR3 is TGTGCCAGCAGCTGGGGACTGACCCCCGGGGGGGACGAGCAGTACTTC. This codes for CASSWGLTPGGDEQYF. The rearrangement uses TRBV5-4 and TRBJ2-7, with 8 bases that match TRBD2. V gave up 3 bases and J gave up 5 bases; unmatched junction bases: 13. Germline V gives CDR1 SGHNT, CDR2 YYREEE (reference sequence). The CDR3 runs to 16 residues.

Written as DNA, the CDR3 is TGTGCCAGCAGTCTACGACTCCCTGGGGCTTTCTTT. This codes for CASSLRLPGAFF. This chain connects TRBV7-2 to TRBJ1-1; D is ambiguous. This CDR3 has 12 residues. V shed 6 bases and J shed 11 bases, with 16 bases lying between them. Germline-derived CDR1 and CDR2 are SGHTA and FQGNSA.

The chain has TRBV5-1 and TRBJ2-5; tentative D call: TRBD2 (5 bases). This CDR3 contains 16 residues. Trimming removed 4 bases at V and 3 bases at J, with 19 bases between. Per the germline V gene, CDR1 is SGHRS and CDR2 is YFSETQ. CDR3 amino acids: CASSPLGESREETQYF. The CDR3 DNA is TGCGCCAGCAGCCCCCTCGGGGAATCAAGGGAAGAGACCCAGTACTTC.

In DNA form, the CDR3 reads TGTGCCAGCAGCTCCGGAACAGGGGTTGAATCACCCCTCCACTTT. Amino acids: CASSSGTGVESPLHF. The rearrangement links TRBV13 to TRBJ1-6; 7 positions agree with TRBD1. With 4 bases clipped from V and 10 bases from J, the junction kept 10 bases outside the gene matches. CDR1 and CDR2 (germline): PRHDT, FYEKMQ (reference sequence). The length of the CDR3 is 15 residues. Based on the CDR3 plus reference TRBV13 and TRBJ1-6, the full variable domain is AAGVIQSPRHLIKEKRETATLKCYPIPRHDTVYWYQQGPGQDPQFLISFYEKMQSDKGSIPDRFSAQQFSDYHSELNMSSLELGDSALYFCASSSGTGVESPLHFGNGTRLTVT.

This clone appeared a few times. The CDR3 here is CASSLGGLAYNEQFF. The DNA of the CDR3 is TGTGCCAGCAGCCTAGGAGGACTAGCTTACAATGAGCAGTTCTTC. The V and J genes are TRBV7-3 and TRBJ2-1, with TRBD2 matching 8 bases. The CDR3 covers 15 residues. Germline CDR1 reads SGHTA; CDR2 reads FQGTGA. The V gene end was trimmed by 5 bases and the J gene end by 4 bases; junction bases not matched to a gene: 7.

This clone was seen more than once but under ten times. This chain joins TRBV11-2 and TRBJ2-6; tentative D call: TRBD1 (8 bases). V shed 2 bases and J shed 3 bases, with 14 bases lying between them. Germline values: CDR1 SGHAT, CDR2 FQNNGV. The CDR3 runs 17 residues. The CDR3 protein is CASSLTQGEGGANVLTF. CDR3 coding DNA: TGTGCCAGCAGCTTAACACAGGGGGAGGGTGGGGCCAACGTCCTGACTTTC.

This clone was detected a few times. The chain uses TRBV12-5 and TRBJ2-5; D call uncertain. Germline V gene lookup returns CDR1 LGHNT and CDR2 FRNRAP. The CDR3 is 15 amino acids. Trimming stripped 5 bases from V and 1 base from J, with 14 bases between. CDR3 residues: CASGPLRSSQETQYF. CDR3 coding DNA: TGTGCTAGTGGTCCACTGAGATCGAGCCAAGAGACCCAGTACTTC.

The V gene is TRBV19, the J gene TRBJ1-1; D is ambiguous. CDR3 length equals 13 residues. The germline V gene encodes CDR1 LNHDA and CDR2 SQIVND (reference sequence). V dropped 8 bases and J dropped 1 base, with 11 bases sitting between them. The CDR3 DNA follows: TGTGCCAGTTTGTGGGCTCCGAACACTGAAGCTTTCTTT. It specifies CASLWAPNTEAFF.

The CDR3: CASSVGTDNTDTQYF. The CDR3 DNA reads as TGTGCCAGCAGCGTCGGGACAGATAACACAGATACGCAGTATTTT. This rearrangement joins TRBV9 to TRBJ2-3; 7 nucleotides match TRBD1. Germline CDR1 and CDR2: SGDLS and YYNGEE. The J segment lost 2 bases and the V segment lost 2 bases, leaving 5 bases of the junction unmatched. This CDR3 is 15 amino acids long.

This chain links TRBV7-2 with TRBJ2-7; 8 positions agree with TRBD2. The CDR3 is 15 residues long. The junction had 5 bases not matched to a gene; V was cut back by 3 bases and J by 1 base. In germline, CDR1 is SGHTA, CDR2 FQGNSA. Here the CDR3 DNA reads TGTGCCAGCAGCTTCCGGGGGGGGCCGTCCTACGAGCAGTACTTC. Its translation: CASSFRGGPSYEQYF.

V gene TRBV2 combines with J gene TRBJ2-7; D remains ambiguous. Per germline, CDR1 SNHLY and CDR2 FYNNEI. V was pared by 2 bases and J by 1 base, with 15 bases between. The CDR3 is 16 amino acids. The CDR3 spells CASSELSLATSYEQYF. CDR3 nucleotides: TGTGCCAGCAGTGAATTATCACTTGCCACTTCCTACGAGCAGTACTTC.

The chain carries TRBV6-1 and TRBJ1-2; TRBD1 matches at 7 bases. This CDR3 has 12 amino acids. Germline V gene data show CDR1 as MNHNS and CDR2 as SASEGT. The junction had 5 bases not matched to a gene; V was cut back by 6 bases and J by 7 bases. Here the CDR3 DNA reads TGTGCCAGCAGCCGACAGGGTAGTGGCTACACCTTC. Its translation: CASSRQGSGYTF.

The rearrangement joins TRBV5-1 to TRBJ1-4, with 9 bases aligning to TRBD1. Unmatched junction bases numbered 3, after V lost 4 bases and J lost 5 bases. CDR3 length: 14 amino acids. Germline CDR1 and CDR2: SGHRS and YFSETQ. The CDR3 DNA reads TGCGCCAGCAGCGCCGACAGGGGGAATGAAAAACTGTTTTTT. Its translation is CASSADRGNEKLFF.

The chain recombines TRBV11-2 with TRBJ2-7; 8 bases match TRBD1. Germline trimming cut 0 bases from V and 5 bases from J; bases unmatched to any gene: 9. Germline values: CDR1 SGHAT, CDR2 FQNNGV. CDR3 length: 16 amino acids. The DNA for the CDR3 is TGTGCCAGCAGCTTAGAGCGAATTAACAGGGGGGACGAGCAGTACTTC. Translating it yields CASSLERINRGDEQYF.

This chain connects TRBV5-1 to TRBJ2-2; tentatively, D is TRBD2 (5 bases). Germline CDR1 reads SGHRS; CDR2 reads YFSETQ. V lost 3 bases and J lost 5, with 14 bases in between. The CDR3 sequence is 15 residues long. The CDR3 coding sequence is TGCGCCAGCAGCTCCGGGCTAGCATCGACCGGGGAGCTGTTTTTT. It encodes CASSSGLASTGELFF.

The table lists this clone with a few counts. The chain uses TRBV18 and TRBJ1-3; D remains unclear. The V gene lost 3 bases and the J gene lost 5 bases, with 17 bases spanning the gap. Per germline, CDR1 KGHSH and CDR2 LQKENI. The CDR3 runs 16 residues. CDR3 residues: CASSPSAGWKRNTIYF. The CDR3 DNA reads as TGTGCCAGCTCACCGTCGGCAGGCTGGAAACGAAACACCATATATTTT.

This clone showed up just once. J is TRBJ1-2 and V is TRBV25-1; D gene ambiguous. The CDR3 totals 14 residues. V gave up 0 bases and J gave up 6 bases, with 11 bases separating them. The germline V gene encodes CDR1 MGHDK and CDR2 SYGVNS. The CDR3 DNA reads as TGTGCCAGCAGTGAATATACCGCGATGGATGGCTACACCTTC. Amino acids: CASSEYTAMDGYTF.

The chain carries TRBV2 and TRBJ2-1, with 8 positions matching TRBD2. The CDR3 totals 13 residues. CDR1 SNHLY and CDR2 FYNNEI come from the germline V gene. V lost 6 bases and J lost 8; bases outside the gene matches: 6. CDR3 amino acids: CASSRGGLDEQFF. In nucleotides, the CDR3 is TGTGCCAGCAGCCGGGGGGGCTTAGATGAGCAGTTCTTC.

This clone was recorded a few times. J is TRBJ1-5 and V is TRBV19; a weak D match, TRBD1 (6 bases). The germline V and J ends were trimmed by 5 bases and 3 bases, with 26 bases remaining between them. Germline V gene lookup returns CDR1 LNHDA and CDR2 SQIVND (reference sequence). This CDR3 contains 19 residues. CDR3 protein: CASSPMLNRAAGSNQPQHF. CDR3 coding DNA: TGTGCCAGTAGTCCAATGTTGAACAGGGCCGCTGGGTCCAATCAGCCCCAGCATTTT.

The chain links TRBV9 to TRBJ1-4; the D gene is possibly TRBD1 (5 bases). V was trimmed by 3 bases and J by 6 bases, leaving 15 bases between them. CDR3 length: 15 amino acids. The germline gives CDR1 SGDLS, CDR2 YYNGEE. CDR3 coding DNA: TGTGCCAGCAGCGAGGGGAATTCCATAGATGAAAAACTGTTTTTT. Translated: CASSEGNSIDEKLFF. Filled out from reference TRBV9 and TRBJ1-4, the complete variable domain reads DSGVTQTPKHLITATGQRVTLRCSPRSGDLSVYWYQQSLDQGLQFLIQYYNGEERAKGNILERFSAQQFPDLHSELNLSSLELGDSALYFCASSEGNSIDEKLFFGSGTQLSVL.

This rearrangement joins TRBV28 to TRBJ2-3; a weak D match, TRBD1 (6 bases). Looked up from germline, CDR1 is MDHEN and CDR2 is SYDVKM. V shed 3 bases and J shed 1 base, with 17 bases lying between them. The CDR3 is 17 amino acids. The CDR3 DNA is TGTGCCAGCAGTTTGACGGAGACAGGTTCCCGCACAGATACGCAGTATTTT. It yields the protein CASSLTETGSRTDTQYF.

The CDR3 nucleotides read TGTGCCAGCAGCCGAGACTTTACCCCGGGACTGCAATATCAGCCCCAGCATTTT. It is translated as CASSRDFTPGLQYQPQHF. This sequence joins TRBV11-2 and TRBJ1-5; D perhaps matches TRBD1 (5 bases). Germline CDR1 and CDR2: SGHAT and FQNNGV. This CDR3 is 18 amino acids long. V was shortened by 5 bases and J by 5 bases, with 25 bases between the two germline ends.

This sequence joins TRBV9 and TRBJ1-4; 7 nucleotides align to TRBD1. The CDR3 has 13 residues. The germline V gene has CDR1 SGDLS and CDR2 YYNGEE. V lost 3 bases, J lost 7 bases, and 3 bases stayed unmatched. The DNA of the CDR3 is TGTGCCAGCAGCGACAGGGGTAGTGAAAAACTGTTTTTT. This sequence encodes CASSDRGSEKLFF.

The V gene is TRBV15, the J gene TRBJ1-6; possibly TRBD1 for D (5 bases). Per the germline V gene, CDR1 is LNHNV and CDR2 is YYDKDF (reference sequence). With 0 bases removed from V and 8 bases from J, the gap between germline ends came to 17 bases. CDR3 length: 17 amino acids. DNA of the CDR3: TGTGCCACCAGCAGAGATAGAACAGGCTCTGTGGATTCACCCCTCCACTTT. This gives the protein CATSRDRTGSVDSPLHF.

The rearrangement links TRBV30 to TRBJ1-2, with D tentatively TRBD1 (6 bases). The CDR3 loop spans 15 amino acids. Germline CDR1 GTSNPN, CDR2 SVGIG (reference sequence). Between the trimmed V and J ends, which lost 5 bases and 4 bases, there was a span of 20 bases. CDR3: CAWHRRLQGSYGYTF. The DNA of the CDR3 is TGTGCCTGGCACAGGAGGTTACAGGGATCCTATGGCTACACCTTC.